Below, 32 T cell receptor beta chains from the same sample are listed, as sequenced in a study of blood T cell repertoires in COVID-19. Libraries were prepared by immunoSEQ multiplex PCR; TCRdb keeps only in-frame clonotypes and omits some of them. The table includes roughly 200,000 clones, about 88% detected once. Source material: peripheral blood. The receptors stem from a man between 40 and 49 years old with active or convalescent COVID-19.

The CDR3 DNA sequence: TGCAGCGTTGATTGGGGGCCCTACTACGAGCAGTACTTC. It yields the protein CSVDWGPYYEQYF. The chain carries TRBV29-1 and TRBJ2-7; a possible D gene is TRBD1 (6 bases). The CDR3 extends over 13 amino acids. The V gene's germline CDR1 is SQVTM and CDR2 ANQGSEA. The V end lost 3 bases, the J end lost 3 bases, and 12 bases lay between the germline ends.

This chain joins TRBV15 and TRBJ2-2, with 9 bases lining up with TRBD1. The CDR3 loop spans 15 amino acids. V lost 5 bases, J lost 7 bases, and 8 bases stayed unmatched. CDR1 is LNHNV and CDR2 is YYDKDF in the germline V gene (reference sequence). CDR3 bases: TGTGCCACCAGCGAGGGACAGGGATTTGTCGGGGAGCTGTTTTTT. Translating gives CATSEGQGFVGELFF. The whole variable domain, filled in from reference TRBV15 and TRBJ2-2, reads DAMVIQNPRYQVTQFGKPVTLSCSQTLNHNVMYWYQQKSSQAPKLLFHYYDKDFNNEADTPDNFQSRRPNTSFCFLDIRSPGLGDTAMYLCATSEGQGFVGELFFGEGSRLTVL.

The CDR3 spells CASSRAGSSYNEQFF. The CDR3 DNA reads as TGTGCCAGCAGCCGAGCGGGGAGCTCCTACAATGAGCAGTTCTTC. V is TRBV7-8 and J is TRBJ2-1, with 7 nucleotides matching TRBD2. J lost 0 bases, V lost 5 bases, and 4 bases had no gene match. Looked up from germline, CDR1 is SGHVS and CDR2 is FQNEAQ. The CDR3 is 15 residues long.

This clone occurred once. The gene calls are TRBV20-1 and TRBJ2-3, with 9 bases that match TRBD2. This CDR3 has 15 residues. Germline lookup yields CDR1 DFQATT and CDR2 SNEGSKA (reference sequence). Trimming cost V 3 bases and J 2 bases; bases outside gene matches: 6. The CDR3 nucleotides are TGCAGTGCTAGTCTGCCTAGCGGGGACACAGATACGCAGTATTTT. Residues: CSASLPSGDTDTQYF.

The chain uses TRBV18 and TRBJ1-2; the D gene is possibly TRBD1 (6 bases). CDR3 size: 16 residues. The germline V gene encodes CDR1 KGHSH and CDR2 LQKENI. Trimming removed 1 base from V and 8 bases from J, with 20 bases in between. The CDR3 nucleotides are TGTGCCAGCTCACCACTCTCGGGACAACCACCGGGGGGCTACACCTTC. It codes for CASSPLSGQPPGGYTF.

The J gene is TRBJ1-3, the V gene TRBV5-1; tentative D call: TRBD1 (6 bases). Germline lookup yields CDR1 SGHRS and CDR2 YFSETQ. V was shortened by 4 bases and J by 0 bases, with 11 bases between the two germline ends. The CDR3 runs 15 residues. In nucleotides, the CDR3 is TGCGCCAGCAGCCCGAGGACAGCCTCTGGAAACACCATATATTTT. Its protein product is CASSPRTASGNTIYF.

The rearrangement joins TRBV7-2 to TRBJ1-6; 8 nucleotides align to TRBD1. The CDR3 spans 14 residues. Germline V gives CDR1 SGHTA, CDR2 FQGNSA. The J segment lost 11 bases and the V segment lost 3 bases, leaving 6 bases of the junction unmatched. CDR3 sequence reads: CASSLTGEGTPLHF. The CDR3 DNA sequence: TGTGCCAGCAGCTTGACAGGGGAGGGAACACCCCTCCACTTT.

V and J are TRBV7-3 and TRBJ2-1; tentatively, D is TRBD2 (5 bases). CDR1 SGHTA and CDR2 FQGTGA come from the germline V gene. The CDR3 is made up of 14 amino acids. The V end was cut by 2 bases, the J end by 10 bases, with 15 bases between. The DNA for the CDR3 is TGTGCCAGCAGCTTAGGGGAGCATCTCCGCGAGCAGTTCTTC. Translation: CASSLGEHLREQFF.

Only one count was recorded for this clone. The chain is built from TRBV3-1 (or the pseudogene TRBV3-2) and TRBJ2-7; 11 nucleotides line up with TRBD1. The CDR3 spans 14 residues. V trimming: 4 bases; J trimming: 3 bases; junction bases outside the gene matches: 2. Germline loops: CDR1 LGHDT, CDR2 YNNKEL (reference sequence). The CDR3: CASSRTGGVYEQYF. CDR3 DNA: TGTGCCAGCAGCCGGACAGGGGGCGTCTACGAGCAGTACTTC.

The rearrangement joins TRBV30 to TRBJ1-4; D ambiguous. Germline V gene data show CDR1 as GTSNPN and CDR2 as SVGIG (reference sequence). The CDR3 loop spans 16 amino acids. V lost 1 base, J lost 3 bases, and 15 bases lay in between. The CDR3 spells CAWSGRSGAANEKLFF. CDR3 DNA: TGTGCCTGGAGTGGACGCTCTGGAGCTGCTAATGAAAAACTGTTTTTT.

The DNA of the CDR3 is TGTGCCAGCAGCTTAGACCTAGGGACAGCCTGGAATGAGCAGTTCTTC. This translates into CASSLDLGTAWNEQFF. The rearrangement uses TRBV11-2 and TRBJ2-1; 7 nucleotides align to TRBD1. Germline V gene sequence: CDR1 SGHAT, CDR2 FQNNGV. CDR3 length: 16 residues. J was trimmed by 7 bases and V by 0 bases; bases with no gene match: 9.

Of note for this clone: Other DNA variants within this sample encode the same CDR3. The chain employs TRBV28 and TRBJ1-4; D remains ambiguous. V was pared by 2 bases and J by 2 bases, with 6 bases between. The CDR3 runs to 14 residues. From germline, CDR1 is MDHEN and CDR2 SYDVKM. The DNA for the CDR3 is TGTGCCAGCAGTTTAGGAGGGACTAATGAAAAACTGTTTTTT. It encodes CASSLGGTNEKLFF.

The chain's CDR3 is CASGLLAGGNNEQFF. DNA of the CDR3: TGTGCCAGCGGACTTTTAGCGGGGGGAAACAATGAGCAGTTCTTC. The J gene is TRBJ2-1, the V gene TRBV27; the match to TRBD2 covers 10 bases. The length of the CDR3 is 15 residues. V dropped 8 bases and J dropped 5; count of bases not matched to a gene: 9. CDR1 is MNHEY, CDR2 SMNVEV, per germline (reference sequence).

As regards this clone: Distinct nucleotide sequences in the sample also encode this CDR3. The chain joins TRBV30 to TRBJ1-5; D call uncertain. Germline loops: CDR1 GTSNPN, CDR2 SVGIG (reference sequence). V lost 0 bases to trimming and J lost 4 bases, with 7 bases between them. The CDR3 is 13 residues long. The CDR3 region is CAWSVRENQPQHF. CDR3 nucleotide sequence: TGTGCCTGGAGTGTGAGAGAGAATCAGCCCCAGCATTTT.

The rearrangement joins TRBV5-6 to TRBJ1-2; TRBD1 matches at 8 bases. This CDR3 is 17 amino acids long. V gave up 0 bases and J gave up 6 bases; unmatched junction bases: 13. Germline-derived CDR1 and CDR2 are SGHDT and YYEEEE. In nucleotides, the CDR3 is TGTGCCAGCAGCTTGGTTAGTTGGACAGGGCAACAGGATGGCTACACCTTC. The encoded protein is CASSLVSWTGQQDGYTF.

This clone showed up just once. The chain carries TRBV7-9 and TRBJ2-1, with TRBD2 matching 9 bases. Per germline, CDR1 SEHNR and CDR2 FQNEAQ (reference sequence). The V gene end was trimmed by 3 bases and the J gene end by 2 bases; junction bases not matched to a gene: 2. This CDR3 is 15 amino acids long. The CDR3 loop is CASSLLAGTYNEQFF. For the CDR3, the DNA is TGTGCCAGCAGCTTGCTAGCGGGGACCTACAATGAGCAGTTCTTC. Filled out from reference TRBV7-9 and TRBJ2-1, the complete variable domain reads DTGVSQNPRHKITKRGQNVTFRCDPISEHNRLYWYRQTLGQGPEFLTYFQNEAQLEKSRLLSDRFSAERPKGSFSTLEIQRTEQGDSAMYLCASSLLAGTYNEQFFGPGTRLTVL.

The CDR3, as DNA: TGTGCCAGCTCACTAGACAGCCCTTTAGTGGGCACTGAAGCTTTCTTT. It is translated as CASSLDSPLVGTEAFF. The chain carries TRBV18 and TRBJ1-1, with D maybe TRBD1 (5 bases). CDR1 is KGHSH, CDR2 LQKENI, per germline. With 4 bases removed from V and 4 bases from J, the gap between germline ends came to 19 bases. CDR3 length: 16 amino acids.

Here the CDR3 DNA reads TGTGCCAGCTTACACCCGGAGACCCAGTACTTC. It yields the protein CASLHPETQYF. The chain recombines TRBV21-1 with TRBJ2-5; TRBD1, the D gene given by the table, was not confirmed from the DNA. TRBV21-1 is listed as a pseudogene. This CDR3 spans 11 amino acids.

V usage is TRBV18 and J usage is TRBJ1-1; 8 bases fit TRBD1. The germline V gene encodes CDR1 KGHSH and CDR2 LQKENI. The CDR3 loop spans 13 amino acids. The V gene end was trimmed by 6 bases and the J gene end by 10 bases; junction bases not matched to a gene: 10. CDR3 sequence reads: CASSPGLDRGAFF. The CDR3 bases are TGTGCCAGCTCCCCTGGTCTAGACAGGGGAGCTTTCTTT.

This clone was counted only a few times. The rearrangement joins TRBV7-8 to TRBJ1-4, with D possibly TRBD1 on 5 matching bases. The germline CDR1 and CDR2 sequences are SGHVS and FQNEAQ. V was cut by 5 bases and J by 11 bases, with 12 bases left in between. CDR3 length: 12 amino acids. Written as DNA, the CDR3 is TGTGCCAGCAGCCCTTCCAGGGATAAACTGTTTTTT. Protein sequence: CASSPSRDKLFF. The variable domain in full, with the rest retrieved from reference TRBV7-8 and TRBJ1-4, is GAGVSQSPRYKVAKRGQDVALRCDPISGHVSLFWYQQALGQGPEFLTYFQNEAQLDKSGLPSDRFFAERPEGSVSTLKIQRTQQEDSAVYLCASSPSRDKLFFGSGTQLSVL.

Only one count was recorded for this clone. CDR3 residues: CASRGIGTGVEKLFF. CDR3 bases: TGTGCCAGCCGAGGGATTGGGACAGGGGTAGAAAAACTGTTTTTT. The chain uses TRBV13 and TRBJ1-4; TRBD1 matches at 10 bases. Germline assignment: CDR1 PRHDT and CDR2 FYEKMQ (reference sequence). The trim removed 8 bases at V and 8 bases at J, leaving 11 bases unmatched. This CDR3 has 15 amino acids.

This rearrangement joins TRBV11-2 to TRBJ1-4; D remains unclear. Trimming took 1 base from V and 8 from J, leaving 17 bases between them. This CDR3 spans 16 amino acids. The germline V gene has CDR1 SGHAT and CDR2 FQNNGV. As DNA, the CDR3 is TGTGCCAGCAGCTTAGGGCGTTTCAGTGCGGGGGAAAAACTGTTTTTT. Its protein product is CASSLGRFSAGEKLFF.

The V gene is TRBV5-1, the J gene TRBJ1-1; D unresolved. Germline CDR1 is SGHRS and CDR2 is YFSETQ. V lost 1 base and J 3 bases, leaving 10 bases between the germline ends. The CDR3 runs to 14 residues. This chain's CDR3 is CASSLTVPHTEAFF. The CDR3 DNA sequence: TGCGCCAGCAGCTTGACGGTCCCGCACACTGAAGCTTTCTTT.

The chain couples TRBV24-1 to TRBJ2-1; perhaps TRBD1 as D (5 bases). Looked up from germline, CDR1 is KGHDR and CDR2 is SFDVKD. The CDR3 loop spans 14 amino acids. The germline V and J ends were trimmed by 6 bases and 7 bases, with 15 bases remaining between them. CDR3 protein: CATSPGQNRNEQFF. The CDR3 coding sequence is TGTGCCACCAGTCCAGGGCAGAATCGGAATGAGCAGTTCTTC.

This sequence joins TRBV3-1 (or the pseudogene TRBV3-2) and TRBJ1-2; 8 nucleotides align to TRBD1. The CDR3 contains 18 residues. The germline gives CDR1 LGHDT, CDR2 YNNKEL (reference sequence). V lost 0 bases to trimming and J lost 5 bases; unmatched junction nucleotides: 14. Written as DNA, the CDR3 is TGTGCCAGCAGCCAAGATCTGTTAGGCTCAGGGGGCCCATATGGCTACACCTTC. This codes for CASSQDLLGSGGPYGYTF.

The count of this clone is one. The chain is built from TRBV16 and TRBJ2-1; D may be TRBD1 (5 bases). The V end was cut by 0 bases, the J end by 10 bases, with 7 bases between. Germline V gene data show CDR1 as KGHSY and CDR2 as FQNENV. CDR3 size: 12 residues. The CDR3 nucleotides are TGTGCCAGCAGCCAATCAAGGGGAGAGCAGTTCTTC. Residues: CASSQSRGEQFF.

The V and J genes are TRBV28 and TRBJ1-4; unclear D gene. Looked up from germline, CDR1 is MDHEN and CDR2 is SYDVKM. Trimming stripped 6 bases from V and 2 bases from J, with 13 bases between. CDR3 size: 15 residues. The DNA of the CDR3 is TGTGCCAGCAGACAAGGCGGAGCGACTAATGAAAAACTGTTTTTT. Translated, it gives CASRQGGATNEKLFF. The entire variable domain, with the rest obtained from reference TRBV28 and TRBJ1-4, is as follows: DVKVTQSSRYLVKRTGEKVFLECVQDMDHENMFWYRQDPGLGLRLIYFSYDVKMKEKGDIPEGYSVSREKKERFSLILESASTNQTSMYLCASRQGGATNEKLFFGSGTQLSVL.

The chain carries TRBV5-1 and TRBJ1-1, with D hard to call. Germline values: CDR1 SGHRS, CDR2 YFSETQ. Trimming cost V 5 bases and J 3 bases, with 8 bases left between them. The length of the CDR3 is 12 residues. The CDR3 spells CASRKQDTEAFF. The CDR3 bases are TGCGCCAGCAGAAAACAAGACACTGAAGCTTTCTTT.

With regard to this clone: Different DNA sequences within this sample yield the same CDR3. The rearrangement links TRBV11-2 to TRBJ1-4; TRBD1 aligns across 7 bases. Germline loops: CDR1 SGHAT, CDR2 FQNNGV. The ends lost 0 bases at V and 8 bases at J; junction bases unmatched: 3. This CDR3 is 14 amino acids long. CDR3 DNA sequence: TGTGCCAGCAGCTTAGACAGGGGGAGCGAAAAACTGTTTTTT. This translates into CASSLDRGSEKLFF.

This clone was counted only a few times. The chain couples TRBV5-4 to TRBJ2-7; TRBD1 matches 7 bases. After removal of 7 bases from V and 3 bases from J, the junction contained 4 bases not matched to a gene. The CDR3 sequence is 12 residues long. Germline V gene lookup returns CDR1 SGHNT and CDR2 YYREEE (reference sequence). CDR3 protein: CASGRDSYEQYF. CDR3 sequence (DNA): TGTGCCAGCGGCCGGGACAGCTACGAGCAGTACTTC.

The gene calls are TRBV6-5 and TRBJ1-1; 7 bases map to TRBD1. Germline values: CDR1 MNHEY, CDR2 SVGAGI. The length of the CDR3 is 14 residues. J was trimmed by 4 bases and V by 4 bases; bases with no gene match: 6. CDR3 in DNA: TGTGCCAGCAGTTTTGATCGACAGGGCACTGAAGCTTTCTTT. It translates to CASSFDRQGTEAFF.

J is TRBJ2-1 and V is TRBV30; tentatively, D is TRBD2 (5 bases). CDR3 length: 13 residues. CDR1 and CDR2 (germline): GTSNPN, SVGIG (reference sequence). The germline V and J ends were trimmed by 4 bases and 10 bases, with 17 bases remaining between them. DNA of the CDR3: TGTGCCTGGAATTGGGCGGGCGGGTTGGAGCAGTTCTTC. Encoded protein: CAWNWAGGLEQFF.